This paragraph covers one T cell receptor (beta chain) sequence. Here immunoSEQ multiplex PCR was the method, and the copy in TCRdb shows in-frame clones only, minus some. This sample carries over 150,000 clones, over 70% of them seen once, and the ten largest clones take 6.5% to 7.5%. The CDR3 totals 14 residues. Per the germline V gene, CDR1 is SGHNT and CDR2 is YYREEE (reference sequence). V was clipped by 3 bases and J by 4 bases; unmatched bases: 4. This record comes from a study of blood T cell repertoires in COVID-19. The sample consisted of peripheral blood. This clonotype was sampled from a middle-aged woman with COVID-19, enrolled during active disease. V and J are TRBV5-4 and TRBJ1-3; 7 bases fit TRBD1. The DNA for the CDR3 is TGTGCCAGCAGCTCGGGGACAGAGGGAAACACCATATATTTT. Its protein product is CASSSGTEGNTIYF.